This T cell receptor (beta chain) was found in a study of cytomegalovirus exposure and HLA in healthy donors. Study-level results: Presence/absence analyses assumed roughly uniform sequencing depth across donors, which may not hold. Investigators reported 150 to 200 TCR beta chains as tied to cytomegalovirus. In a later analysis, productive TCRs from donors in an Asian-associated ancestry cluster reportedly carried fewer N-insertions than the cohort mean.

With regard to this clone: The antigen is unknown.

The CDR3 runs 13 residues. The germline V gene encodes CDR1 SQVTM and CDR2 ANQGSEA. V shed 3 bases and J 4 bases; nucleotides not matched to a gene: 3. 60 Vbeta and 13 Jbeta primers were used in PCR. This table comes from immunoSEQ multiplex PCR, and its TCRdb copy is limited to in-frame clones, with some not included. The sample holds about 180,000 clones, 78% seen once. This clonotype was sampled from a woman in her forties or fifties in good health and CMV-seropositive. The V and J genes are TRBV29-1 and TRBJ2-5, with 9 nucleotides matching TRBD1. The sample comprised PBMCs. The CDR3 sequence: CSVEVGQGETQYF. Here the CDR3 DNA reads TGCAGCGTTGAGGTGGGACAGGGAGAGACCCAGTACTTC.